The 21 T cell receptor beta chains below all came from one sample that was sequenced in a study of post-analysis software for immune sequencing data. No antigens are known for them. Notes on the study in general: TRBV5-6, TRBV5-1 and TRBV20-1 were among several TRBV segments more frequent in patients than controls.

cDNA libraries of TCR beta carried unique molecular identifiers. MiXCR was run by TCRdb on the PCR reads, yielding one entry per CDR3 protein. The sample contains about 200,000 distinct CDR3 sequences, 29% of which appear only once. The sample was blood. The receptor set was obtained from a girl aged 2-17 years with multiple sclerosis.

The sample holds a few counts of this clonotype. The rearrangement uses TRBV6-2 or TRBV6-3 and TRBJ1-4; 8 nucleotides agree with TRBD1. The germline V gene encodes CDR1 MNHEY and CDR2 SVGEGT. V lost 2 bases, J lost 6 bases, and 5 bases stayed unmatched. The CDR3 spans 15 residues. CDR3 sequence reads: CASSYPQGADEKLFF. DNA of the CDR3: TGTGCCAGCAGTTACCCCCAGGGGGCGGATGAAAAACTGTTTTTT.

The chain links TRBV5-1 to TRBJ1-4, with a weak D call TRBD1 (5 bases). Germline values: CDR1 SGHRS, CDR2 YFSETQ. The CDR3 length is 14 residues. Trimming took 4 bases from V and 2 from J, leaving 9 bases between them. The CDR3 DNA follows: TGCGCCAGCAGCGGCGGGACGACTAATGAAAAACTGTTTTTT. The encoded protein is CASSGGTTNEKLFF.

Worth noting for this clonotype: A much larger clone differs from this one at a single base, so this may be a read error. The chain uses TRBV5-1 and TRBJ2-1, with unresolved D. CDR1 and CDR2 (germline): SGHRS, YFSETQ. This CDR3 contains 13 residues. CDR3 residues: CAGSPVEGNEQFF. The DNA of the CDR3 is TGCGCCGGCAGCCCCGTCGAAGGCAATGAGCAGTTCTTC. Full variable domain (remainder filled in from reference TRBV5-1 and TRBJ2-1): KAGVTQTPRYLIKTRGQQVTLSCSPISGHRSVSWYQQTPGQGLQFLFEYFSETQRNKGNFPGRFSGRQFSNSRSEMNVSTLELGDSALYLCAGSPVEGNEQFFGPGTRLTVL.

Many counts were recorded for this clonotype. V usage is TRBV12-3 or TRBV12-4 and J usage is TRBJ2-7, with D maybe TRBD2 (6 bases). The V end was cut by 7 bases, the J end by 0 bases, with 10 bases between. CDR3 size: 13 residues. CDR3 in DNA: TGTGCCAGCACCGCGGGGAGCTCCTACGAGCAGTACTTC. Translation gives CASTAGSSYEQYF.

This clonotype was recorded at least ten times. The chain links TRBV5-1 to TRBJ2-7; TRBD1 agrees at 9 bases. This CDR3 comprises 16 residues. With V trimmed by 4 bases and J by 2 bases, 10 bases remained unmatched. CDR1 and CDR2 from the germline V gene are SGHRS and YFSETQ. The CDR3 DNA sequence: TGCGCCAGCAGCCGAACCGGGACAGGGTATGCCTACGAGCAGTACTTC. It codes for CASSRTGTGYAYEQYF.

This clonotype was seen ten or more times. The genes are TRBV7-2 and TRBJ1-2, with 8 bases aligning to TRBD1. CDR3 length: 15 amino acids. The germline gives CDR1 SGHTA, CDR2 FQGNSA. V shed 2 bases, J shed 3 bases, and the junction held 5 bases outside the gene matches. CDR3 sequence (DNA): TGTGCCAGCAGCTTATTGGCAGGGGGCGACTATGGCTACACCTTC. Residues: CASSLLAGGDYGYTF.

This clonotype has ten or more counts. DNA for the CDR3: TGCGCCAGCAGCCAGTTGACAGGCAATCAGCCCCAGCATTTT. Its protein product is CASSQLTGNQPQHF. The chain employs TRBV4-1 and TRBJ1-5; D may be TRBD1 (5 bases). Germline values: CDR1 MGHRA, CDR2 YSYEKL. This CDR3 has 14 residues. Between the trimmed V and J ends, which lost 3 bases and 2 bases, there was a span of 8 bases.

This clonotype showed up many times. The genes are TRBV6-5 and TRBJ1-2, with 7 bases identical to TRBD1. V was clipped by 5 bases and J by 11 bases; unmatched bases: 5. Per germline, CDR1 MNHEY and CDR2 SVGAGI. The CDR3 runs to 11 residues. The CDR3 DNA reads TGTGCCAGCAGTCCAGGGACAGAGTACACCTTC. This encodes CASSPGTEYTF.

J is TRBJ1-5 and V is TRBV19; tentative D call: TRBD1 (5 bases). Trimming shortened V by 7 bases and J by 7 bases, and 14 bases separated the two germline ends. This CDR3 spans 13 amino acids. Germline CDR1 reads LNHDA; CDR2 reads SQIVND (reference sequence). The CDR3 region has the DNA TGTGCCAGTACCCCCTGGGGCGGCCAGCCCCAGCATTTT. It is translated as CASTPWGGQPQHF.

This chain connects TRBV5-1 to TRBJ1-6; 9 nucleotides match TRBD1. Per germline, CDR1 SGHRS and CDR2 YFSETQ. The V gene end was trimmed by 3 bases and the J gene end by 7 bases; junction bases not matched to a gene: 8. This CDR3 is built from 16 residues. The CDR3 loop is CASSSRDRDGNSPLHF. The CDR3 nucleotides read TGCGCCAGCAGCTCCCGGGACAGGGACGGCAATTCACCCCTCCACTTT.

In its sample, this clonotype was seen once. The junction departs from germline at one end; a sequencing error may be responsible. The chain uses TRBV5-1 and TRBJ2-5; no clear D gene. This CDR3 has 11 residues. Germline V gene data show CDR1 as SGHRS and CDR2 as YFSETQ. The CDR3 nucleotides are TGCACCAGCAGCTTGGCGGAGACCCAGTACTTC. It is translated as CTSSLAETQYF.

This clonotype was picked up many times. The chain carries TRBV7-9 and TRBJ1-1, with 9 bases fitting TRBD1. Germline loops: CDR1 SEHNR, CDR2 FQNEAQ (reference sequence). The CDR3 consists of 14 residues. With V trimmed by 4 bases and J by 2 bases, 2 bases remained unmatched. The CDR3 nucleotides are TGTGCCAGCAGCTCGGGACAGGGAAACACTGAAGCTTTCTTT. As protein: CASSSGQGNTEAFF.

Concerning this clonotype: A much more abundant neighbour one base away suggests this may be a read error. This chain uses TRBV7-9 with TRBJ2-5; the match to TRBD2 covers 7 bases. The CDR3 loop spans 13 amino acids. From germline, CDR1 is SEHNR and CDR2 FQNEAQ (reference sequence). This CDR3 reads CASSWGLKETRYF. The CDR3 DNA follows: TGTGCCAGCAGCTGGGGACTAAAAGAGACCCGGTACTTC.

This chain connects TRBV16 to TRBJ1-5; D remains ambiguous. The CDR3 runs 13 residues. Trimming removed 1 base at V and 6 bases at J, with 7 bases between. Per germline, CDR1 KGHSY and CDR2 FQNENV. In nucleotides, the CDR3 is TGTGCCAGCAGCCAATTGGGGTTTCAGCCCCAGCATTTT. Its translation: CASSQLGFQPQHF.

This clonotype was observed at least ten times. The J gene is TRBJ1-2, the V gene TRBV29-1; possible D gene TRBD1, 5 bases. Germline V gene sequence: CDR1 SQVTM, CDR2 ANQGSEA. Trimming left V 5 bases short and J 2 bases short, with 6 bases between. CDR3 size: 11 residues. CDR3 nucleotide sequence: TGCAGCGTTAGGACAAACTATGGCTACACCTTC. Residues: CSVRTNYGYTF.

This clonotype showed up many times. The chain uses TRBV5-1 and TRBJ2-5, with a tentative D call TRBD1 (5 bases). CDR3 length: 13 residues. In germline, CDR1 is SGHRS, CDR2 YFSETQ. V lost 5 bases to trimming and J lost 7 bases, with 15 bases between them. CDR3 nucleotide sequence: TGCGCCAGCAGTTCGGCAATAAGGGGGACCCAGTACTTC. Amino acid sequence: CASSSAIRGTQYF.

The V and J genes are TRBV5-1 and TRBJ1-2; D remains unclear. Trimming took off 2 bases at V and 2 bases at J, with 16 bases between the two ends. Per germline, CDR1 SGHRS and CDR2 YFSETQ. There are 16 residues in the CDR3. The CDR3 DNA sequence: TGCGCCAGCAGCTTAGGTGGAAAGATCCTAAACTATGGCTACACCTTC. This codes for CASSLGGKILNYGYTF.

This clonotype has at least ten counts. The chain has TRBV7-9 and TRBJ2-7; D is uncertain. V lost 3 bases, J lost 2 bases, and 17 bases lay in between. The CDR3 runs 16 residues. The germline gives CDR1 SEHNR, CDR2 FQNEAQ (reference sequence). CDR3 in amino acids: CASSLEQSLRPYEQYF. The DNA for the CDR3 is TGTGCCAGCAGCTTGGAACAGAGCCTTCGACCCTACGAGCAGTACTTC.

Note on this clonotype: Compared with germline, one end of the junction differs, possibly owing to a read error. The V and J genes are TRBV7-9 and TRBJ2-7; D is possibly TRBD1 (6 bases). CDR1 SEHNR and CDR2 FQNEAQ come from the germline V gene (reference sequence). The CDR3 is 15 amino acids. The CDR3 nucleotides read TGTGCCAGCAGCTTACCGTCCAGGGGCTCCTACGAGCAGTGCTTC. Translation: CASSLPSRGSYEQCF.

This clonotype was counted many times. The V and J genes are TRBV20-1 and TRBJ2-1, with D uncertain. This CDR3 spans 13 amino acids. V gave up 0 bases and J gave up 12 bases, with 15 bases separating them. CDR1 DFQATT and CDR2 SNEGSKA come from the germline V gene (reference sequence). This CDR3 is CSARDNLAKPQFF. DNA for the CDR3: TGCAGTGCTAGAGATAATTTGGCTAAGCCGCAGTTCTTC.

This clonotype was observed once. Just one base apart from a much larger clone, this may be a read error. The J gene is TRBJ2-7, the V gene TRBV15; D perhaps matches TRBD2 (5 bases). Germline CDR1 reads LNHNV; CDR2 reads YYDKDF (reference sequence). V was shortened by 4 bases and J by 1 base, with 17 bases between the two germline ends. The CDR3 extends over 16 amino acids. The CDR3 region is CATSMPGGSLSYEQYF. CDR3 bases: TGTGCCACCAGCATGCCTGGCGGGTCCCTATCCTACGAGCAGTACTTC.